Below, 32 T cell receptor beta chains from the same sample are listed, as sequenced in a study of cytomegalovirus exposure and HLA in healthy donors. TCRdb's copy holds only in-frame clones and misses some; the assay was immunoSEQ multiplex PCR. The repertoire consists of around 93,000 clones, with around 84% occurring once and the leading ten covering roughly 20%. Sequencing was done on a sample of PBMCs. The origin of the receptors is a man between 18 and 29 years old in good health and CMV-seropositive.

The chain joins TRBV5-1 to TRBJ1-5; 9 nucleotides match TRBD1. V lost 3 bases, J lost 7 bases, and 2 bases stayed unmatched. Germline-derived CDR1 and CDR2 are SGHRS and YFSETQ. The CDR3 totals 13 residues. CDR3 nucleotide sequence: TGCGCCAGCAGCTCCGACAGGGGGCAGCCCCAGCATTTT. Translation: CASSSDRGQPQHF.

Concerning this clone itself: It may be a read error: a sequence one base away is much more abundant. The chain links TRBV7-8 to TRBJ1-1; 7 positions match TRBD1. V dropped 5 bases and J dropped 1; count of bases not matched to a gene: 1. The CDR3 is made up of 13 amino acids. Looked up from germline, CDR1 is SGHVS and CDR2 is FQNEAQ. The CDR3 is CASSRTGNTEAFF. CDR3 in DNA: TGTGCCAGCAGCCGGACAGGGAACACTGAAGCTTTCTTT. Variable domain in full (rest from reference TRBV7-8 and TRBJ1-1): GAGVSQSPRYKVAKRGQDVALRCDPISGHVSLFWYQQALGQGPEFLTYFQNEAQLDKSGLPSDRFFAERPEGSVSTLKIQRTQQEDSAVYLCASSRTGNTEAFFGQGTRLTVV.

The rearrangement joins TRBV9 to TRBJ2-3; 8 nucleotides agree with TRBD2. Germline V gene data show CDR1 as SGDLS and CDR2 as YYNGEE. CDR3 length equals 16 residues. J lost 3 bases, V lost 3 bases, and 9 bases had no gene match. CDR3 bases: TGTGCCAGCAGCGCTGACAGCGGGAGTGGTACAGATACGCAGTATTTT. It yields the protein CASSADSGSGTDTQYF.

This chain joins TRBV10-2 and TRBJ2-1, with D tentatively TRBD2 (5 bases). V was pared by 2 bases and J by 0 bases, with 8 bases between. The V gene's germline CDR1 is WSHSY and CDR2 SAAADI. CDR3 size: 15 residues. The CDR3 sequence is CASSELRASYNEQFF. CDR3 coding DNA: TGCGCCAGCAGTGAGCTGAGGGCCTCCTACAATGAGCAGTTCTTC.

This chain uses TRBV19 with TRBJ2-7; possible D gene TRBD2, 5 bases. CDR1 is LNHDA and CDR2 is SQIVND in the germline V gene (reference sequence). This CDR3 comprises 15 residues. Trimming pared 2 bases from V and 2 bases from J, leaving 13 bases between. CDR3 nucleotides: TGTGCCAGTAGTATAATAAAGGGAGTCCCCTACGAGCAGTACTTC. It specifies CASSIIKGVPYEQYF.

The chain couples TRBV9 to TRBJ2-6, with D possibly TRBD2 on 6 matching bases. This CDR3 is built from 17 residues. In germline, CDR1 is SGDLS, CDR2 YYNGEE. Trimming shortened V by 0 bases and J by 2 bases, and 12 bases separated the two germline ends. CDR3 DNA sequence: TGTGCCAGCAGCGTAGTTCTCGGAGGGACTGGGGCCAACGTCCTGACTTTC. Encoded protein: CASSVVLGGTGANVLTF.

V gene TRBV5-1 combines with J gene TRBJ2-7; TRBD2 matches at 12 bases. Trimming took 4 bases from V and 3 from J; bases not matched to a gene: 8. Per germline, CDR1 SGHRS and CDR2 YFSETQ. This CDR3 is built from 16 residues. The CDR3 DNA is TGCGCCAGCAGCCTGGGCCCGACTAGCGGGAGCTACGAGCAGTACTTC. This encodes CASSLGPTSGSYEQYF.

This CDR3 is CASSLLGDPYTGELFF. The CDR3 DNA reads TGTGCCAGCAGCTTACTAGGAGATCCTTACACCGGGGAGCTGTTTTTT. The chain uses TRBV7-3 and TRBJ2-2; D remains unclear. CDR1 is SGHTA, CDR2 FQGTGA, per germline. The CDR3 contains 16 residues. V lost 2 bases and J lost 3, with 13 bases in between.

The chain carries TRBV6-1 and TRBJ2-7, with TRBD2 identical over 8 bases. Trimming cost V 4 bases and J 2 bases; bases outside gene matches: 10. Germline V lookup: CDR1 MNHNS, CDR2 SASEGT. This CDR3 has 16 amino acids. The CDR3 loop is CASSATGQRGPYEQYF. In DNA, the CDR3 is TGTGCCAGCAGTGCCACGGGCCAGCGGGGGCCCTACGAGCAGTACTTC.

The chain links TRBV13 to TRBJ2-3, with 9 nucleotides matching TRBD2. Germline CDR1 is PRHDT and CDR2 is FYEKMQ (reference sequence). The CDR3 is made up of 16 amino acids. Trimming cost V 2 bases and J 1 base; bases outside gene matches: 4. The CDR3 sequence is CASSLFASGGTDTQYF. In DNA, the CDR3 is TGTGCCAGCAGCTTATTCGCTAGCGGGGGCACAGATACGCAGTATTTT.

The chain links TRBV5-5 to TRBJ2-1; TRBD1 aligns across 8 bases. The V gene's germline CDR1 is SGHKS and CDR2 YYEKEE (reference sequence). The CDR3 has 15 residues. J gave up 4 bases and V 4 bases, and 7 bases lay outside the gene matches. CDR3 in DNA: TGTGCCAGCAGCCAAGGACAGGGTTTGTACAATGAGCAGTTCTTC. Protein sequence: CASSQGQGLYNEQFF.

This clone showed up just a few times. The CDR3 DNA reads TGTGCCAGCAGCTTAGGGGGGACTAACCCCTACGAGCAGTACGTC. It is translated as CASSLGGTNPYEQYV. V gene TRBV11-2 combines with J gene TRBJ2-7, with 7 bases lining up with TRBD2. The CDR3 sequence is 15 residues long. J was trimmed by 2 bases and V by 1 base; bases with no gene match: 5. CDR1 SGHAT and CDR2 FQNNGV come from the germline V gene.

The chain joins TRBV6-1 to TRBJ1-2; a weak D match, TRBD1 (6 bases). This CDR3 has 11 amino acids. Looked up from germline, CDR1 is MNHNS and CDR2 is SASEGT. V shed 6 bases and J shed 8 bases, with 10 bases lying between them. DNA of the CDR3: TGTGCCAGCAGGCCAGGGACAGGCTACACCTTC. As protein: CASRPGTGYTF.

The rearrangement joins TRBV6-5 to TRBJ1-1; possible D gene TRBD1, 5 bases. This CDR3 contains 13 residues. V lost 3 bases, J lost 5 bases, and 10 bases lay in between. Germline CDR1 reads MNHEY; CDR2 reads SVGAGI. CDR3 amino acids: CASSYGEGTEAFF. The CDR3 DNA follows: TGTGCCAGCAGTTATGGGGAGGGGACTGAAGCTTTCTTT.

This clone occurred a few times. This sequence joins TRBV10-3 and TRBJ2-7; D may be TRBD1 (6 bases). The CDR3 is 14 residues long. The germline CDR1 and CDR2 sequences are ENHRY and SYGVKD. Trimming left V 0 bases short and J 5 bases short, with 11 bases between. This CDR3 is CAISESNRVHEQYV. DNA for the CDR3: TGTGCCATCAGTGAGTCCAACAGGGTCCACGAGCAGTACGTC.

The rearrangement links TRBV6-4 to TRBJ2-5; 8 nucleotides agree with TRBD1. The CDR3 is 13 residues long. CDR1 MRHNA and CDR2 SNTAGT come from the germline V gene. V trimming: 6 bases; J trimming: 7 bases; junction bases outside the gene matches: 7. The CDR3 DNA reads TGTGCCAGCAGCCAAGGACAGGGTGGGACCCAGTACTTC. Amino acids: CASSQGQGGTQYF.

The rearrangement uses TRBV9 and TRBJ2-7; 12 positions match TRBD2. Germline assignment: CDR1 SGDLS and CDR2 YYNGEE. The CDR3 runs 15 residues. The V and J ends lost 3 bases and 5 bases, in that order; junction bases with no gene match: 6. The CDR3 DNA follows: TGTGCCAGCAGCGCTCGACTAGCGGGAGAACACGAGCAGTACTTC. Amino acid sequence: CASSARLAGEHEQYF.

This rearrangement joins TRBV9 to TRBJ2-1, with D perhaps TRBD1 (6 bases). V shed 3 bases and J shed 1 base, with 8 bases lying between them. From germline, CDR1 is SGDLS and CDR2 YYNGEE. There are 14 residues in the CDR3. CDR3 in DNA: TGTGCCAGCAGCGCGGACAGTTCCTACAATGAGCAGTTCTTC. This translates into CASSADSSYNEQFF.

V usage is TRBV5-6 and J usage is TRBJ2-1, with 8 bases identical to TRBD2. V lost 2 bases to trimming and J lost 7 bases; unmatched junction nucleotides: 2. Per germline, CDR1 SGHDT and CDR2 YYEEEE. The CDR3 spans 13 residues. The CDR3 nucleotides read TGTGCCAGCAGCTTCGGACTAGCAAATGAGCAGTTCTTC. As protein: CASSFGLANEQFF.

The V gene is TRBV19, the J gene TRBJ2-7, with a tentative D call TRBD1 (6 bases). Trimming left V 6 bases short and J 7 bases short, with 19 bases between. This CDR3 comprises 14 residues. Germline CDR1 is LNHDA and CDR2 is SQIVND (reference sequence). DNA of the CDR3: TGTGCCAGTAGCCCGGACAAGGGGGTTCGGGAGCAGTACTTC. Protein product: CASSPDKGVREQYF. Complete variable domain (other parts from reference TRBV19 and TRBJ2-7): DGGITQSPKYLFRKEGQNVTLSCEQNLNHDAMYWYRQDPGQGLRLIYYSQIVNDFQKGDIAEGYSVSREKKESFPLTVTSAQKNPTAFYLCASSPDKGVREQYFGPGTRLTVT.

A few counts support this clone. The rearrangement uses TRBV21-1 and TRBJ2-7; TRBD2, as called in the table, went unchecked against the DNA. TRBV21-1 counts as a pseudogene. The CDR3 extends over 15 amino acids. In DNA form, the CDR3 reads TGTGCCAGCAGCAAAAGCGGGAGGGCCCCCTACGAGCAGTACTTC. It encodes CASSKSGRAPYEQYF.

This clone has only one observation. The chain couples TRBV29-1 to TRBJ1-4; TRBD1 matches at 7 bases. Germline trimming cut 3 bases from V and 4 bases from J; bases unmatched to any gene: 2. CDR1 is SQVTM and CDR2 is ANQGSEA in the germline V gene. CDR3 length equals 13 residues. This CDR3 reads CSVETGNNEKLFF. The CDR3 nucleotides are TGCAGCGTTGAGACAGGGAATAATGAAAAACTGTTTTTT.

V gene TRBV19 combines with J gene TRBJ2-1, with 14 bases fitting TRBD2. The CDR3 contains 19 residues. Germline CDR1 reads LNHDA; CDR2 reads SQIVND (reference sequence). Trimming at V came to 9 bases and at J to 0 bases, leaving 13 bases not matched to a gene. The CDR3 DNA is TGTGCCAGCTACCAACCGGGACTAGCGGGAGATCCCTCCTACAATGAGCAGTTCTTC. It yields the protein CASYQPGLAGDPSYNEQFF.

This chain uses TRBV5-1 with TRBJ1-2; TRBD1 aligns across 9 bases. This CDR3 is built from 18 residues. The ends lost 7 bases at V and 3 bases at J; junction bases unmatched: 19. From germline, CDR1 is SGHRS and CDR2 YFSETQ. CDR3 in amino acids: CASSGQGQGQRGDYGYTF. CDR3 sequence (DNA): TGCGCCAGCTCCGGACAGGGACAGGGTCAGCGGGGAGACTATGGCTACACCTTC.

The V gene is TRBV5-6, the J gene TRBJ1-2; D is unresolved. CDR1 and CDR2 from the germline V gene are SGHDT and YYEEEE. V gave up 2 bases and J gave up 0 bases, with 8 bases separating them. The CDR3 totals 14 residues. The CDR3 nucleotides read TGTGCCAGCAGCTTCTTTGCGGCTAACTATGGCTACACCTTC. Translated, it gives CASSFFAANYGYTF.

The chain is built from TRBV5-1 and TRBJ2-5; weak D call: TRBD2 (6 bases). Germline values: CDR1 SGHRS, CDR2 YFSETQ. This CDR3 has 15 residues. The V end lost 2 bases, the J end lost 2 bases, and 13 bases lay between the germline ends. The CDR3 DNA reads TGCGCCAGCAGCTTAGCGGGTCCCCAACAAGAGACCCAGTACTTC. It yields the protein CASSLAGPQQETQYF.

The chain recombines TRBV18 with TRBJ2-3; D unresolved. V lost 5 bases, J lost 2 bases, and 2 bases lay in between. There are 11 residues in the CDR3. Germline V lookup: CDR1 KGHSH, CDR2 LQKENI. Here the CDR3 DNA reads TGTGCCAGCTCATACACAGATACGCAGTATTTT. This encodes CASSYTDTQYF.

V usage is TRBV15 and J usage is TRBJ1-2; TRBD1 is a possible D gene (5 bases). The CDR3 sequence is 13 residues long. The germline CDR1 and CDR2 sequences are LNHNV and YYDKDF (reference sequence). V gave up 8 bases and J gave up 3 bases, with 13 bases separating them. CDR3 protein: CATGASGYYGYTF. In DNA form, the CDR3 reads TGTGCCACCGGGGCTAGCGGGTACTATGGCTACACCTTC.

The chain couples TRBV18 to TRBJ1-4; 8 bases agree with TRBD1. The V gene's germline CDR1 is KGHSH and CDR2 LQKENI. V was pared by 3 bases and J by 11 bases, with 8 bases of the junction left unmatched. The CDR3 is 14 amino acids. CDR3 sequence: CASSPQGAGWKLFF. CDR3 coding DNA: TGTGCCAGCTCACCGCAGGGGGCGGGTTGGAAACTGTTTTTT. Full variable domain (remainder filled in from reference TRBV18 and TRBJ1-4): NAGVMQNPRHLVRRRGQEARLRCSPMKGHSHVYWYRQLPEEGLKFMVYLQKENIIDESGMPKERFSAEFPKEGPSILRIQQVVRGDSAAYFCASSPQGAGWKLFFGSGTQLSVL.

This clone showed up just once. The chain uses TRBV6-6 and TRBJ2-3, with TRBD2 matching 9 bases. This CDR3 spans 15 amino acids. Per the germline V gene, CDR1 is MNHNY and CDR2 is SVGAGI (reference sequence). V shed 1 base, J shed 2 bases, and the junction held 1 base outside the gene matches. CDR3 nucleotides: TGTGCCAGCAGTTACTTAGCGGGGGACACAGATACGCAGTATTTT. This gives the protein CASSYLAGDTDTQYF.

The chain combines TRBV5-1 with TRBJ2-1, with D hard to call. Germline V lookup: CDR1 SGHRS, CDR2 YFSETQ. V was trimmed by 5 bases and J by 2 bases, leaving 5 bases between them. The CDR3 contains 12 residues. CDR3 sequence reads: CASRRTYNEQFF. The CDR3 region has the DNA TGCGCCAGCAGGCGAACCTACAATGAGCAGTTCTTC.

V is TRBV11-2 and J is TRBJ1-1; 8 bases map to TRBD1. The CDR3 totals 14 residues. V was clipped by 5 bases and J by 3 bases; unmatched bases: 5. Germline values: CDR1 SGHAT, CDR2 FQNNGV. The CDR3 sequence is CASSIPTGDTEAFF. DNA of the CDR3: TGTGCCAGCAGCATCCCGACAGGGGACACTGAAGCTTTCTTT.